These 23 T cell receptor beta chains share one sample of origin, sequenced in a study of breast tumors, draining lymph nodes, adjacent tissues. The lymph nodes were axillary draining lymph nodes from breast cancer patients. TCRdb re-analysed the multiplex PCR reads in MiXCR, keeping a single row per CDR3 protein. Of over 150,000 distinct CDR3 sequences in the sample, 30% to 40% were seen once. Sequenced sample: axillary lymph node tissue. Receptors were obtained from a female donor with breast cancer. Some clones in this sample may be carry-over from other donors' samples.

This clonotype showed up just once. The V and J genes are TRBV25-1 and TRBJ2-3; 10 bases map to TRBD1. The V segment lost 6 bases and the J segment 4 bases; nucleotides outside the gene matches: 16. CDR1 and CDR2 (germline): MGHDK, SYGVNS. The length of the CDR3 is 18 residues. The DNA for the CDR3 is TGTGCCAGCAGAGATAAGAAGGGACAGGGGCGCCGAGCAGATACGCAGTATTTT. It yields the protein CASRDKKGQGRRADTQYF.

The table lists this clonotype with many counts. The chain uses TRBV20-1 and TRBJ2-3; 8 nucleotides line up with TRBD1. The germline CDR1 and CDR2 sequences are DFQATT and SNEGSKA (reference sequence). This CDR3 is built from 15 residues. Unmatched junction bases numbered 8, after V lost 2 bases and J lost 4 bases. CDR3 protein: CSARPIQGGSDTQYF. The CDR3 bases are TGCAGTGCTAGACCAATACAGGGGGGCTCAGATACGCAGTATTTT.

Concerning this clonotype: The junction departs from the called germline gene at one end, perhaps through a read error. The chain uses TRBV9 and TRBJ1-4; TRBD1 might be the D (5 bases). The V gene's germline CDR1 is SGDLS and CDR2 YYNGEE. The CDR3 runs to 16 residues. DNA for the CDR3: TGTGCCAGCAGCGTGGGTAGTGGGGCAACTAATGAAACACTGTTTTTT. Its translation is CASSVGSGATNETLFF.

The sample holds many counts of this clonotype. The chain joins TRBV12-3 or TRBV12-4 to TRBJ1-2, with D maybe TRBD1 (6 bases). V shed 2 bases and J shed 5 bases, with 15 bases lying between them. The CDR3 has 15 residues. The CDR3 DNA is TGTGCCAGCAGTTTAACCGGAAGGAGGGGGTATGGCTACACCTTC. Protein product: CASSLTGRRGYGYTF.

This clonotype was observed at least ten times. This chain connects TRBV9 to TRBJ2-6, with 7 positions matching TRBD2. This CDR3 comprises 16 residues. V was pared by 4 bases and J by 4 bases, with 8 bases of the junction left unmatched. Germline V gene lookup returns CDR1 SGDLS and CDR2 YYNGEE. The CDR3 DNA reads as TGTGCCAGCAGCCTAACTCTAGCGGAGGGGGCCAACGTCCTGACTTTC. Its protein is CASSLTLAEGANVLTF.

In regard to this clonotype: A much more abundant neighbour one base away suggests this may be a read error. This is likely a read error, given that the CDR3 carries no conserved phenylalanine or tryptophan at its end. The CDR3, as DNA: TGTGCCAGCAGTTATGGGGATCAGCCCCAGCATTCT. It yields the protein CASSYGDQPQHS. The chain joins TRBV6-6 to TRBJ1-5, with D unclear. Germline V gene sequence: CDR1 MNHNY, CDR2 SVGAGI (reference sequence). V dropped 3 bases and J dropped 5 bases, with 5 bases sitting between them. The CDR3 sequence is 12 residues long.

This clonotype has a handful of counts. A much larger clone sits a single nucleotide away, making a read error possible. CDR3 sequence (DNA): TGTGCCACCAGCAGAGATCTTGGCGGGGGGGGAGGGGGGACCCAGTACTTC. Its translation: CATSRDLGGGGGGTQYF. The chain joins TRBV15 to TRBJ2-5; 9 nucleotides line up with TRBD2. With 0 bases clipped from V and 7 bases from J, the junction kept 12 bases outside the gene matches. CDR3 size: 17 residues. Germline CDR1 reads LNHNV; CDR2 reads YYDKDF (reference sequence).

In its sample, this clonotype was seen a few times. CDR3 sequence reads: CASSAGSSYNEQFF. The CDR3 bases are TGTGCCAGCAGCGCGGGTTCCTCCTACAATGAGCAGTTCTTC. The chain employs TRBV6-2 or TRBV6-3 and TRBJ2-1, with a weak D call TRBD2 (5 bases). V was trimmed by 6 bases and J by 0 bases, leaving 9 bases between them. This CDR3 has 14 amino acids. The germline V gene encodes CDR1 MNHEY and CDR2 SVGEGT.

This clonotype showed up many times. The CDR3 DNA is TGTGCCAGCAGCCCGGGCGGGACAGGGTTTGGAGTTGAAAAACTGTTTTTT. Its protein is CASSPGGTGFGVEKLFF. The genes are TRBV7-8 and TRBJ1-4; 9 bases align to TRBD1. CDR3 length: 17 residues. Germline CDR1 and CDR2: SGHVS and FQNEAQ. The ends lost 5 bases at V and 7 bases at J; junction bases unmatched: 14.

This clonotype appeared many times. The V call is TRBV20-1, the J call TRBJ1-4; D is uncertain. Trimming left V 1 base short and J 2 bases short, with 11 bases between. Germline V gives CDR1 DFQATT, CDR2 SNEGSKA (reference sequence). The CDR3 extends over 15 amino acids. The CDR3 region is CSARVPSATNEKLFF. The CDR3 coding sequence is TGCAGTGCTAGAGTGCCATCGGCGACTAATGAAAAACTGTTTTTT.

This clonotype showed up many times. The V and J genes are TRBV2 and TRBJ2-3; perhaps TRBD1 as D (5 bases). The germline CDR1 and CDR2 sequences are SNHLY and FYNNEI. This CDR3 contains 15 residues. Trimming stripped 3 bases from V and 0 bases from J, with 10 bases between. The CDR3 protein is CASSDPDRSTDTQYF. CDR3 nucleotide sequence: TGTGCCAGCAGTGACCCCGACAGAAGCACAGATACGCAGTATTTT.

This clonotype was detected many times. V and J are TRBV7-8 and TRBJ2-2, with 9 nucleotides matching TRBD1. This CDR3 spans 16 amino acids. The germline gives CDR1 SGHVS, CDR2 FQNEAQ. V was clipped by 5 bases and J by 3 bases; unmatched bases: 7. The DNA of the CDR3 is TGTGCCAGCAGCCCCTGGGACAGGGAGGACACCGGGGAGCTGTTTTTT. It yields the protein CASSPWDREDTGELFF.

This sequence joins TRBV7-3 and TRBJ2-3; D tentatively reads TRBD1 or TRBD2 (5 bases each). The germline CDR1 and CDR2 sequences are SGHTA and FQGTGA. The CDR3 has 15 amino acids. V dropped 5 bases and J dropped 6 bases, with 18 bases sitting between them. In DNA, the CDR3 is TGTGCCAGCAGCACCGGGACCAGGGAGTTTGATACGCAGTATTTT. Translating it yields CASSTGTREFDTQYF.

This clonotype was seen at least ten times. The DNA of the CDR3 is TGTGCCAGCAGCTCAACGGGGCCGGCCGGAGAAAAACTGTTTTTT. Protein product: CASSSTGPAGEKLFF. V and J are TRBV7-2 and TRBJ1-4, with D possibly matching TRBD1 (5 bases). Germline V CDR1 and CDR2: SGHTA, FQGNSA. The CDR3 consists of 15 residues. V was clipped by 4 bases and J by 8 bases, with 17 bases between them.

The table lists this clonotype with a few counts. V gene TRBV18 combines with J gene TRBJ2-3, with 8 bases lining up with TRBD1. V shed 6 bases, J shed 5 bases, and the junction held 7 bases outside the gene matches. Germline CDR1 is KGHSH and CDR2 is LQKENI. The CDR3 loop spans 14 amino acids. In DNA form, the CDR3 reads TGTGCCAGCTCGCCGGGACAGGCAAAAGATACGCAGTATTTT. Its protein is CASSPGQAKDTQYF.

With respect to this clonotype: No conserved phenylalanine or tryptophan is present at the end of the CDR3, so a read error is the likely explanation. It is unclear where the CDR3 begins or ends on the DNA, so no DNA is shown, and the CDR3 is as TCRdb lists it. The chain uses TRBV15 and TRBJ2-7; TRBD2, the table's D call, was not compared with the DNA. The CDR3 is 9 amino acids in total, end residues counted. Germline CDR1 is LNHNV and CDR2 is YYDKDF (reference sequence). CDR3 region: CATSRVGTS.

The table lists this clonotype with many counts. J is TRBJ2-2 and V is TRBV7-2; no clear D. The CDR3 runs to 15 residues. Trimming stripped 3 bases from V and 3 bases from J, with 11 bases between. Germline values: CDR1 SGHTA, CDR2 FQGNSA. The CDR3 sequence is CASSFASMHTGELFF. For the CDR3, the DNA is TGTGCCAGCAGCTTCGCCTCCATGCACACCGGGGAGCTGTTTTTT.

This clonotype came up many times. V gene TRBV24-1 combines with J gene TRBJ1-5; weak D call: TRBD1 (6 bases). Trimming removed 0 bases from V and 0 bases from J, with 11 bases in between. This CDR3 comprises 17 residues. The V gene's germline CDR1 is KGHDR and CDR2 SFDVKD. In nucleotides, the CDR3 is TGTGCCACCAGTGATTTGGACAGGTTTAATAGCAATCAGCCCCAGCATTTT. Residues: CATSDLDRFNSNQPQHF.

This clonotype was seen ten or more times. This rearrangement joins TRBV27 to TRBJ2-1; D may be TRBD1 (5 bases). CDR1 is MNHEY, CDR2 SMNVEV, per germline (reference sequence). Trimming took off 0 bases at V and 10 bases at J, with 13 bases between the two ends. The CDR3 has 14 residues. CDR3 region: CASSLSTDPREQFF. As DNA, the CDR3 is TGTGCCAGCAGTTTATCGACAGACCCACGGGAGCAGTTCTTC.

This clonotype was seen many times. The rearrangement joins TRBV20-1 to TRBJ1-2; TRBD1 aligns across 10 bases. With V trimmed by 0 bases and J by 3 bases, 13 bases remained unmatched. Looked up from germline, CDR1 is DFQATT and CDR2 is SNEGSKA (reference sequence). CDR3 size: 18 residues. In DNA form, the CDR3 reads TGCAGTGCTAGAGATATCCCGGGACAGGGGAGGTTGGACTATGGCTACACCTTC. This codes for CSARDIPGQGRLDYGYTF.

Worth noting for this clonotype: A much larger clonotype is one base distant, so this may be a read error. The rearrangement uses TRBV7-2 and TRBJ2-7; D is uncertain. This CDR3 is 14 amino acids long. In germline, CDR1 is SGHTA, CDR2 FQGNSA. The V end was cut by 4 bases, the J end by 2 bases, with 12 bases between. CDR3 DNA: TGTGCCAGCAGCTCGACTGGATCGGCCTACGAGCAGTACTTC. Encoded protein: CASSSTGSAYEQYF.

This clonotype was found many times. The V and J genes are TRBV19 and TRBJ2-3; tentative D call: TRBD2 (6 bases). CDR3 length: 14 amino acids. Per germline, CDR1 LNHDA and CDR2 SQIVND (reference sequence). Trimming stripped 5 bases from V and 2 bases from J, with 11 bases between. CDR3 in DNA: TGTGCCAGTAGTCTCGGGGGTATCACAGATACGCAGTATTTT. Encoded protein: CASSLGGITDTQYF.

The sample holds many counts of this clonotype. The chain carries TRBV6-5 and TRBJ2-7; TRBD2 is a possible D gene (6 bases). Germline lookup yields CDR1 MNHEY and CDR2 SVGAGI. The germline V and J ends were trimmed by 6 bases and 3 bases, with 18 bases remaining between them. This CDR3 is 15 amino acids long. DNA of the CDR3: TGTGCCAGCAGCCCCTGGTCGCGGGGCCTCTACGAGCAGTACTTC. Its protein is CASSPWSRGLYEQYF.